This T cell receptor (beta chain) was identified during a study of blood T cell repertoires in COVID-19. Study as a whole: Sites across the United States, Italy and Spain contributed samples from acute and convalescent COVID-19.

Participants, about 18 to 100 years old, spanned fewer than 25 US areas. Participants' reported clinical history set cohort assignment. The CDR3 has 15 residues. Per the germline V gene, CDR1 is MNHEY and CDR2 is SVGAGI. Trimming pared 2 bases from V and 5 bases from J, leaving 13 bases between. Sequenced by immunoSEQ multiplex PCR; TCRdb stores in-frame clones only, minus some. Of more than 200,000 clones listed, around nine tenths were seen once; the top ten hold under 2.5%. The rearrangement uses TRBV6-5 and TRBJ2-1, with D tentatively TRBD1 (5 bases). The receptor comes from a woman aged 18-35 years who had recovered from COVID-19. Source material: PBMCs or T cells enriched from blood (not recorded which). As DNA, the CDR3 is TGTGCCAGCAGTTACGGGGCGGCCGCAAACAATGAGCAGTTCTTC. It is translated as CASSYGAAANNEQFF.